The T cell receptor (beta chain) under discussion was sequenced for a study of CD8 T cells in Susac syndrome. V gave up 2 bases and J gave up 7 bases, with 9 bases separating them. The germline V gene has CDR1 SGHAT and CDR2 FQNNGV. The CDR3 covers 13 residues. The RNA, about 0.5 to 1 ug, was put through reverse transcription using random hexamers. TCRdb reprocessed the immunoSEQ multiplex PCR reads via MiXCR and lists one record per CDR3 protein. The data hold approximately 150,000 distinct CDR3 sequences, with about 94% observed a single time. The receptor comes from a human donor with Susac syndrome. The V call is TRBV11-2, the J call TRBJ2-4, with D unclear. Input material: CD4+ T cells from PBMCs. The CDR3 spells CASSLSAENIQYF. As DNA, the CDR3 is TGTGCCAGCAGCTTATCTGCCGAGAACATTCAGTACTTC. Looking up the rest from reference TRBV11-2 and TRBJ2-4 gives the full variable domain: EAGVAQSPRYKIIEKRQSVAFWCNPISGHATLYWYQQILGQGPKLLIQFQNNGVVDDSQLPKDRFSAERLKGVDSTLKIQPAKLEDSAVYLCASSLSAENIQYFGAGTRLSVL.